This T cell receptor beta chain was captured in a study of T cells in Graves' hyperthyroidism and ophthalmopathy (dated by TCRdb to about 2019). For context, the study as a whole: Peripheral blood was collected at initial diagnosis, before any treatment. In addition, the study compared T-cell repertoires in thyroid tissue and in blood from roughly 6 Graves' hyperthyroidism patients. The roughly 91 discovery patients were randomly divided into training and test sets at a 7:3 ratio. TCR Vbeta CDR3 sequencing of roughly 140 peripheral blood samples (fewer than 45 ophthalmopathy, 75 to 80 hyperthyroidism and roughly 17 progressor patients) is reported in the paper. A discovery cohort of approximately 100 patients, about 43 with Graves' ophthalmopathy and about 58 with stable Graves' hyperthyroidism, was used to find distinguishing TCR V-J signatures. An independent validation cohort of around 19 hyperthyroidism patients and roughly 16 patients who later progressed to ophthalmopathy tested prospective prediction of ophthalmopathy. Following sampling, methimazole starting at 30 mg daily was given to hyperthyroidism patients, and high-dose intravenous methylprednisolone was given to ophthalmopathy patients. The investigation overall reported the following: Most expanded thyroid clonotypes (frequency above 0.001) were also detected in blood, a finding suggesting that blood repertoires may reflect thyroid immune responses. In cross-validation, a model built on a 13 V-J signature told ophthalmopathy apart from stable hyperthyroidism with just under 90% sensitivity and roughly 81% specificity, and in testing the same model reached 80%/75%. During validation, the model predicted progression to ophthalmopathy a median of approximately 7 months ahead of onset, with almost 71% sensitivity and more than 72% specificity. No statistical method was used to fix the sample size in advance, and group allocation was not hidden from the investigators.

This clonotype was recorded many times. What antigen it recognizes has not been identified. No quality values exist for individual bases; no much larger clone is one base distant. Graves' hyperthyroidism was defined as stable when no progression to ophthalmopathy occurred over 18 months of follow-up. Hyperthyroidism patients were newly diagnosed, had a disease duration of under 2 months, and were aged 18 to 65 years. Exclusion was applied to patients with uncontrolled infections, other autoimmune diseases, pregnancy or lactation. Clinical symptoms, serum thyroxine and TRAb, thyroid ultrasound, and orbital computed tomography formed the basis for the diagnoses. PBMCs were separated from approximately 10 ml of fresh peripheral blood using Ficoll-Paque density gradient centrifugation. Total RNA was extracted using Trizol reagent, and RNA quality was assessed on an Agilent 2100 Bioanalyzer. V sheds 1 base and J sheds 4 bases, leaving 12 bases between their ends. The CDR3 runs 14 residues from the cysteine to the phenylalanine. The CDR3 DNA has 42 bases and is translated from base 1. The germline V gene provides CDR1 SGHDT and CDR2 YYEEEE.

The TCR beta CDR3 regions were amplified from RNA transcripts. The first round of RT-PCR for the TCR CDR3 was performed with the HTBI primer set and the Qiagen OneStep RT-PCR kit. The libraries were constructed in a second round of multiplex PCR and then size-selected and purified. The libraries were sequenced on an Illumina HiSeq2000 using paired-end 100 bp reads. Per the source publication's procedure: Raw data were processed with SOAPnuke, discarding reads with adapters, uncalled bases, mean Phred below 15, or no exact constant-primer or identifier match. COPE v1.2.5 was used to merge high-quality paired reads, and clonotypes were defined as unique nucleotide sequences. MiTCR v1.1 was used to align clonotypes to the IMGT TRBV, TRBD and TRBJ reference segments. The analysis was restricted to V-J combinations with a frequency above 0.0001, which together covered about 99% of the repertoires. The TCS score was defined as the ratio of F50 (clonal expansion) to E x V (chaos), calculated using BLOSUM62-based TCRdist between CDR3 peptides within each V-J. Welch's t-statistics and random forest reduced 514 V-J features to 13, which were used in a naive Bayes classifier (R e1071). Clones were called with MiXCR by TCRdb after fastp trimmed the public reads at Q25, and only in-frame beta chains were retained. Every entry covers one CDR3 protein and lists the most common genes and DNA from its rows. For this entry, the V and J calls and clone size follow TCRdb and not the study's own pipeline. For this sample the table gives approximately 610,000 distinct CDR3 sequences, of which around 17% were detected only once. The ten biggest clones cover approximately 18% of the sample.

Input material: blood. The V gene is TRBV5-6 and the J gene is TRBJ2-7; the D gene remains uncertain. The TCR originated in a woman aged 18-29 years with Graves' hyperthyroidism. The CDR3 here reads CASSLLSGAYEQYF. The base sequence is TGTGCCAGCAGCTTGTTGAGTGGAGCTTACGAGCAGTACTTC.